This is a list of T cell receptor beta chains from one sample in a study of control samples from healthy donors and cancer patients. Profiling relied on immunoSEQ multiplex PCR, and the TCRdb table lists in-frame clones only, not all of them. The profile shows tens of thousands of clones, about 88% of them singletons. The source material was blood. The receptors derive from a woman aged 70-85 years in good health. The CDR3 runs from the conserved cysteine through the conserved F or W. D genes are given only for firm matches. Expanded clones are given a class, and other clones once, few, many or no size at all.

v_call: TRBV6-5; clone_size: once; j_call: TRBJ2-5; d_call: .; cdr3_aa: CASGNEETQYF; cdr3_nt: TGTGCCAGCGGGAACGAAGAGACCCAGTACTTC
v_call: TRBV14; clone_size: .; j_call: TRBJ2-3; d_call: TRBD2; cdr3_aa: CASSQSRGGQDTQYF; cdr3_nt: TGTGCCAGCAGCCAGTCCCGGGGGGGACAAGATACGCAGTATTTT
v_call: TRBV5-4; clone_size: .; j_call: TRBJ2-2; d_call: .; cdr3_aa: CASSLEGGGRLSGELFF; cdr3_nt: TGTGCCAGCAGCTTGGAGGGCGGGGGCCGGCTGTCCGGGGAGCTGTTTTTT
v_call: TRBV5-1; clone_size: .; j_call: TRBJ1-3; d_call: TRBD1; cdr3_aa: CASSFTGDSANTIYF; cdr3_nt: TGCGCCAGCAGCTTTACAGGGGATTCAGCAAACACCATATATTTT
v_call: TRBV3-1/TRBV3-2; clone_size: .; j_call: TRBJ1-5; d_call: .; cdr3_aa: CASSLGSDQPQHF; cdr3_nt: TGTGCCAGCAGCCTGGGGAGCGATCAGCCCCAGCATTTT
v_call: TRBV24-1; clone_size: .; j_call: TRBJ1-5; d_call: .; cdr3_aa: CATSEGSTVNQPQHF; cdr3_nt: TGTGCCACCAGTGAGGGCAGCACCGTCAATCAGCCCCAGCATTTT
v_call: TRBV2; clone_size: .; j_call: TRBJ2-3; d_call: .; cdr3_aa: CASSVGGGGADTQYF; cdr3_nt: TGTGCCAGCAGCGTCGGGGGAGGGGGCGCAGATACGCAGTATTTT
v_call: TRBV24-1; clone_size: .; j_call: TRBJ2-5; d_call: .; cdr3_aa: CATSDSGRQETQYF; cdr3_nt: TGTGCCACCAGTGATTCCGGGCGACAAGAGACCCAGTACTTC
v_call: TRBV2; clone_size: .; j_call: TRBJ1-6; d_call: .; cdr3_aa: CASSQAQGSPLHF; cdr3_nt: TGTGCCAGCAGTCAGGCCCAGGGTTCACCCCTCCACTTT
v_call: TRBV7-2; clone_size: .; j_call: TRBJ2-7; d_call: .; cdr3_aa: CASSLSGAYEQYF; cdr3_nt: TGTGCCAGCAGCTTATCGGGGGCCTACGAGCAGTACTTC
v_call: TRBV5-4; clone_size: once; j_call: TRBJ2-5; d_call: .; cdr3_aa: CASSLGPGIQETQYF; cdr3_nt: TGTGCCAGCAGCTTGGGCCCCGGGATCCAAGAGACCCAGTACTTC
v_call: TRBV11-2; clone_size: once; j_call: TRBJ1-1; d_call: .; cdr3_aa: CASSLAGTSEAFF; cdr3_nt: TGCGCCAGCAGCTTAGCCGGTACTTCTGAAGCTTTCTTT
v_call: TRBV27; clone_size: once; j_call: TRBJ1-2; d_call: .; cdr3_aa: CASSAQAARPNYGYTF; cdr3_nt: TGTGCCAGCAGTGCCCAGGCGGCCCGTCCTAACTATGGCTACACCTTC
v_call: TRBV5-4; clone_size: .; j_call: TRBJ2-3; d_call: .; cdr3_aa: CASSLAGGHSTDTQYF; cdr3_nt: TGTGCCAGCAGCTTGGCAGGCGGGCACAGCACAGATACGCAGTATTTT
v_call: TRBV3-1/TRBV3-2; clone_size: once; j_call: TRBJ2-1; d_call: .; cdr3_aa: CASSQGRDPEFF; cdr3_nt: TGTGCCAGCAGCCAAGGGAGGGATCCGGAGTTCTTC
v_call: TRBV29-1; clone_size: once; j_call: TRBJ1-2; d_call: TRBD1; cdr3_aa: CSGRTGIGYTF; cdr3_nt: TGCAGCGGACGGACAGGGATAGGCTACACCTTC
v_call: TRBV27; clone_size: .; j_call: TRBJ2-7; d_call: .; cdr3_aa: CASSLGGHEQYF; cdr3_nt: TGTGCCAGCAGTTTAGGGGGGCACGAGCAGTACTTC
v_call: TRBV2; clone_size: .; j_call: TRBJ2-3; d_call: .; cdr3_aa: CASSELSLEDTQYF; cdr3_nt: TGTGCCAGCAGTGAACTGAGCTTAGAAGATACGCAGTATTTT
v_call: TRBV3-1/TRBV3-2; clone_size: once; j_call: TRBJ2-7; d_call: .; cdr3_aa: CASSQRHYEQYF; cdr3_nt: TGTGCCAGCAGCCAACGACACTACGAGCAGTACTTC
v_call: TRBV4-3; clone_size: .; j_call: TRBJ2-3; d_call: .; cdr3_aa: CASSQDWGGLTDTQYF; cdr3_nt: TGCGCCAGCAGCCAAGATTGGGGGGGCCTCACAGATACGCAGTATTTT
v_call: TRBV6-2/TRBV6-3; clone_size: .; j_call: TRBJ2-1; d_call: TRBD1; cdr3_aa: CASSPQGDLEAHNEQFF; cdr3_nt: TGTGCCAGCAGCCCTCAGGGGGACCTCGAGGCCCACAATGAGCAGTTCTTC
v_call: TRBV6-5; clone_size: .; j_call: TRBJ2-3; d_call: TRBD2; cdr3_aa: CASSYSTSSTDTQYF; cdr3_nt: TGTGCCAGCAGTTACTCGACTAGCAGCACAGATACGCAGTATTTT
v_call: TRBV9; clone_size: .; j_call: TRBJ1-3; d_call: .; cdr3_aa: CASSPPWGNTIYF; cdr3_nt: TGTGCCAGCAGCCCTCCCTGGGGAAACACCATATATTTT
v_call: TRBV19; clone_size: few; j_call: TRBJ1-3; d_call: TRBD1; cdr3_aa: CASKGEGDSGNTIYF; cdr3_nt: TGTGCCAGTAAAGGAGAGGGGGACAGTGGAAACACCATATATTTT
v_call: TRBV30; clone_size: .; j_call: TRBJ1-1; d_call: .; cdr3_aa: CAWRWNTEAFF; cdr3_nt: TGTGCCTGGAGGTGGAACACTGAAGCTTTCTTT
v_call: TRBV20-1; clone_size: .; j_call: TRBJ2-5; d_call: .; cdr3_aa: CSASRGPGETQYF; cdr3_nt: TGCAGTGCTAGTCGGGGGCCCGGGGAGACCCAGTACTTC
v_call: TRBV5-1; clone_size: .; j_call: TRBJ1-1; d_call: TRBD1; cdr3_aa: CASSLTGITEAFF; cdr3_nt: TGCGCCAGCAGCCTGACAGGGATCACTGAAGCTTTCTTT
v_call: TRBV29-1; clone_size: .; j_call: TRBJ1-1; d_call: TRBD1; cdr3_aa: CSVAKQGTTEAFF; cdr3_nt: TGCAGCGTTGCAAAACAGGGGACCACTGAAGCTTTCTTT
v_call: TRBV5-1; clone_size: .; j_call: TRBJ1-6; d_call: TRBD1; cdr3_aa: CASSPGGGQFSLHF; cdr3_nt: TGCGCCAGCAGCCCCGGGGGGGGACAGTTTAGCCTCCACTTT
v_call: TRBV6-2/TRBV6-3; clone_size: once; j_call: TRBJ2-1; d_call: TRBD2; cdr3_aa: CASSLWAGLATSSSYNEQFF; cdr3_nt: TGTGCCAGCAGTCTCTGGGCGGGACTAGCGACAAGTAGCTCCTACAATGAGCAGTTCTTC
v_call: TRBV18; clone_size: .; j_call: TRBJ1-5; d_call: .; cdr3_aa: CASSPRGTDAQPQHF; cdr3_nt: TGTGCCAGCTCACCCAGGGGAACCGACGCTCAGCCCCAGCATTTT
v_call: TRBV6-2/TRBV6-3; clone_size: .; j_call: TRBJ1-6; d_call: TRBD1; cdr3_aa: CASSDDGDSRHSPLHF; cdr3_nt: TGTGCCAGCAGTGACGACGGGGACAGTCGTCACTCACCCCTCCACTTT
v_call: TRBV5-1; clone_size: .; j_call: TRBJ2-7; d_call: .; cdr3_aa: CASSPGTRYPYEQYF; cdr3_nt: TGCGCCAGCAGCCCTGGGACAAGGTACCCCTACGAGCAGTACTTC
v_call: TRBV28; clone_size: few; j_call: TRBJ1-4; d_call: .; cdr3_aa: CASSLSDGGGEKLFF; cdr3_nt: TGTGCCAGCAGTTTATCAGACGGGGGCGGTGAAAAACTGTTTTTT
v_call: TRBV4-1; clone_size: .; j_call: TRBJ1-6; d_call: .; cdr3_aa: CASSPAVYYNSPLHF; cdr3_nt: TGCGCCAGCAGCCCCGCGGTCTACTATAATTCACCCCTCCACTTT
v_call: TRBV12-3/TRBV12-4; clone_size: .; j_call: TRBJ1-2; d_call: .; cdr3_aa: CASTPGVRRGYTF; cdr3_nt: TGTGCCAGCACCCCGGGGGTTCGGAGGGGCTACACCTTC
v_call: TRBV6-4; clone_size: few; j_call: TRBJ1-5; d_call: .; cdr3_aa: CASSPERGQPQHF; cdr3_nt: TGTGCCAGCAGTCCTGAGAGAGGTCAGCCCCAGCATTTT
v_call: TRBV19; clone_size: .; j_call: TRBJ1-5; d_call: TRBD1; cdr3_aa: CASSSGQASNQPQHF; cdr3_nt: TGTGCCAGTAGTAGTGGACAGGCTAGCAATCAGCCCCAGCATTTT
v_call: TRBV10-1; clone_size: .; j_call: TRBJ1-1; d_call: .; cdr3_aa: CASSREANTEAFF; cdr3_nt: TGCGCCAGCAGTCGGGAAGCGAACACTGAAGCTTTCTTT
v_call: TRBV7-2; clone_size: .; j_call: TRBJ2-1; d_call: .; cdr3_aa: CASSPRASETTEQFF; cdr3_nt: TGTGCCAGCAGCCCTAGGGCTAGCGAGACGACTGAGCAGTTCTTC
v_call: TRBV7-2; clone_size: .; j_call: TRBJ1-3; d_call: .; cdr3_aa: CASSRTQAGNTIYF; cdr3_nt: TGTGCCAGCAGCCGTACCCAGGCTGGAAACACCATATATTTT
v_call: TRBV6-6; clone_size: .; j_call: TRBJ1-2; d_call: .; cdr3_aa: CASSHQLTGSYGYTF; cdr3_nt: TGTGCCAGCAGCCATCAATTGACAGGTAGCTATGGCTACACCTTC
v_call: TRBV7-2; clone_size: once; j_call: TRBJ1-3; d_call: .; cdr3_aa: CASSLIGGADSGNTIYF; cdr3_nt: TGTGCCAGCAGCTTAATCGGGGGCGCCGACTCTGGAAACACCATATATTTT
v_call: TRBV6-6; clone_size: .; j_call: TRBJ1-6; d_call: .; cdr3_aa: CASSYREEASPLHF; cdr3_nt: TGTGCCAGCAGTTACCGGGAGGAAGCTTCACCCCTCCACTTT
v_call: TRBV7-2; clone_size: .; j_call: TRBJ2-3; d_call: TRBD2; cdr3_aa: CASSLGRLAGADTQYF; cdr3_nt: TGTGCCAGCAGCTTAGGGAGACTAGCGGGAGCAGATACGCAGTATTTT